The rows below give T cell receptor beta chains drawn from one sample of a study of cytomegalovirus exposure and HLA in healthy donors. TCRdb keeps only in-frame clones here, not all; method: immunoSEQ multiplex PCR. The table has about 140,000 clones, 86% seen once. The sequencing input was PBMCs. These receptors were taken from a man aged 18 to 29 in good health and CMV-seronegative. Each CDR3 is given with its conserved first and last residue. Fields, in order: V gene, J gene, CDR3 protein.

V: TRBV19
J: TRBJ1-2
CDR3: CASSMIPGDPSNYGYTF

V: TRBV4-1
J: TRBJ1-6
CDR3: CASSQPGQATNYNSPLHF

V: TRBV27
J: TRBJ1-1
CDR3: CASSFRAGPNTEAFF

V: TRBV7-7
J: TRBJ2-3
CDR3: CASSLAGPGGPNTQYF

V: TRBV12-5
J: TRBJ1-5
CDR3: CASGPPGGSTGQPQHF

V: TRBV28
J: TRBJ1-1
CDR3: CASRATANTEAFF

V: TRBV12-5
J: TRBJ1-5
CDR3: CASGSEARVSQPQHF

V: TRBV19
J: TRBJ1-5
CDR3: CASGDRGIGQPQHF

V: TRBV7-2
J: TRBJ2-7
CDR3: CASSFAEREQYF

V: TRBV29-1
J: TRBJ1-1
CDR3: CSVDAATEAFF

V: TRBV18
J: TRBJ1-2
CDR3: CASSGGQETGYTF

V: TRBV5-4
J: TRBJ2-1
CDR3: CASSLELAGGYNEQFF

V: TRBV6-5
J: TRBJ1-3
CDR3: CASSRGSLDTIYF

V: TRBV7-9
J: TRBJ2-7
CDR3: CASSFWTGDAGEQYF

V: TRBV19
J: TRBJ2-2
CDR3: CASISSGSLYTGELFF

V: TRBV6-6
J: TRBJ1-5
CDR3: CASSYVGGMSNQPQHF

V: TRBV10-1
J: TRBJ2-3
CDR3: CASSERIARCDTQYF

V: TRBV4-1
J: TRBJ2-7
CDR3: CASSQGLGPYEQYF

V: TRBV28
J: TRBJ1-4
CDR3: CASSFTEGNEKLFF

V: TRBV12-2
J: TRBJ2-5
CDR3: CASRFRIKGVSGETQYF

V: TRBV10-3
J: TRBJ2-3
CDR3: CAINTERTDTQYF

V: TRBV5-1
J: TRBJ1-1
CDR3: CASRVEMNTEAFF

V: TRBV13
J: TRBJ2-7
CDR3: CASSLAGVNEQYF

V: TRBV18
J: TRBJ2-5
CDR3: CASSPGRGFETQYF

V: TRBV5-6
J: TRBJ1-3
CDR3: CASSPSRGGNTIYF

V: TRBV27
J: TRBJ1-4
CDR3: CASSREAWGPSASNEKLFF

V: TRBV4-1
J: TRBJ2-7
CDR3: CASSQDEAAFYEQYF

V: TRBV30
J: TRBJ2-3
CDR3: CACMGIYSGRAEEDTQYF

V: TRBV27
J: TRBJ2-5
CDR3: CASSAGFQETQYF

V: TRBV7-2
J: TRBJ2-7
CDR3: CASSSLFLSSYEQYF

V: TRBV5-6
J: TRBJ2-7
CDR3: CASSRGIESYEQYF

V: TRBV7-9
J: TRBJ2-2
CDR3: CASSSAWTIANTGELFF

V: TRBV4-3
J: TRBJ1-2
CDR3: CASSQEWGRGNGYTF

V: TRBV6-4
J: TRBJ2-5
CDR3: CASSDSSGGQETQYF

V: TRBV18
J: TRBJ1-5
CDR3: CASSRDFSNQPQHF

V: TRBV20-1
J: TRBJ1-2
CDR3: CSAYLNYGYTF

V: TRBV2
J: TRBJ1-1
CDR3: CASSADSTEAFF

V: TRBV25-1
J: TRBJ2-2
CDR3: CASSRTVGITGELFF

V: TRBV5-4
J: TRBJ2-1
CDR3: CASSRTSGVFYNEQFF

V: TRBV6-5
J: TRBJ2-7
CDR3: CASSYDRAYEQYF

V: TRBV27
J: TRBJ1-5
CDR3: CASSFRGQGRNQPQHF